The T cell receptor (beta chain) under discussion was sequenced for a study of shared clonotypes between healthy human individuals (TCRdb year 2020). Study-wide context: Three men and a couple of women, aged 18 to 49 years, made up the cohort. For each donor, three plates each were used for CD4 naive and CD4 memory, two plates were used for CD8 naive, and one plate was used for CD8 memory. To estimate repertoire size and how much clonotypes are shared between individuals, the study performed deep sequencing of blood TCR repertoires from about five healthy adults. Per donor, leukapheresis produced somewhere between about 0.9 and 10 billion PBMCs. Libraries were prepared and TCR repertoires were sequenced by different laboratories using diverse techniques, in order to increase sequencing depth and limit assay-specific biases.

What the research found in general, with its limitations: Incomplete sequencing was indicated by rarefaction of sorted-subset datasets, despite the large sequencing depth. Because the study included only a small number of donors, the genetic and exposure-history diversity represented was limited. Sharing across a few donors was observed for roughly 5% of naive CD4, over 3% of naive CD8, 2% to 2.5% of memory CD4, and around 0.4% of memory CD8 clonotypes. Higher generation probabilities were observed for clonotypes shared by all four sorted-subset donors than for non-shared clonotypes. Sampling was restricted to blood, and TCR repertoires in tissues likely differ from the TCR repertoires found in blood. Estimated clonotype richness was generally larger for naive than for memory subsets. Pairwise subsampling led to the expectation that sequencing depth would affect the degree of clonotype sharing among donors.

Points on this clone: Its antigen remains undetermined. No qualities accompany the bases; no much larger clone lies one base away.

TCR CDR3 regions were amplified from genomic DNA by multiplex PCR using the deep immunoSEQ assay. Genomic DNA extracted from each cell subset was distributed evenly over all wells of several immunoSEQ 96-well plates, and each plate served as one replicate. For sorted subsets, each replicate PCR was loaded with around 220 ng genomic DNA, equivalent to about 30,000 T cell genomes. Purified libraries were measured with a Qubit 3.0 fluorometer, size-checked on a Bioanalyzer 2100, and measured again with the KAPA Library Quantification kit. Every immunoSEQ 96-well plate was sequenced on a dedicated single-read 150-cycle Illumina NextSeq 550 flow cell. On the authors' methods: Because the immunoSEQ output held only junctional sequences and lacked quality scores, the filtering could not match the filtering applied to full-length reads. To assign V/J genes and CDR3, sequences were annotated against IMGT germline references using PyIR, a Python wrapper for IgBLAST v1.9. Any read was removed if the V/J assignment was weak (E-value above 1e-6), the CDR3 was missing, or the read contained stop codons, out-of-frame junctions, or ambiguous translated residues. V3J clonotypes were defined by identical inferred V gene, J gene, and CDR3 amino acid sequence. To compute the percentage overlap between repertoires, the number of shared unique clonotypes was divided by the size of the smaller repertoire. RTK rarefaction, the Chao1 estimator, and Recon v2.1 estimates of unobserved clonotypes were used to assess repertoire richness. OLGA was used to compute generation probabilities for all TCRbeta clonotypes that the gDNA method yielded from several donors. TCRdb re-hosts the immuneACCESS table, in-frame sequences only. Its copies lack some clones; in the studies checked, an unresolved V gene accounts for under half of them, and the cause for the rest is not known. That table furnishes V, J and clone size, whereas the DNA furnished D and trimming. The sample table holds about 590,000 clones, of which 95% to 96% were seen once. The ten biggest clones cover roughly 0.1% of the sample.

CD8 naive samples were obtained by positive selection for CCR7 among CD45RO-negative cells, yielding a CD45RA+CCR7+ population from which TemRA cells were excluded. The donors were healthy, HIV-negative adults who had no recently reported acute infections or vaccinations. Only Caucasian adults living in Nashville, Tennessee, USA were represented among the donors. Blood was collected by leukapheresis, and PBMCs were isolated by Ficoll-Histopaque density gradient centrifugation and then cryopreserved in liquid nitrogen vapor phase. Purity and quantity of every magnetically sorted T cell population were checked by analytical flow cytometry. From each sorted fraction, genomic DNA was isolated and quantified by UV absorbance on a Nanodrop 2000c. The sequencing sample was made of naive CD8+ T cells sorted from blood. The cell subset or site label for this specimen denotes: CD45RA+CCR7+. The clonotype originates from a woman in her twenties or thirties in good health.

CDR3 reads: CASSLRSGDNEQFF. DNA sequence: TGTGCCAGCAGTTTACGGTCAGGGGACAATGAGCAGTTCTTC. The V and J genes are TRBV27 and TRBJ2-1; the D gene is possibly TRBD1, with 6 bases matching. From the cysteine through the phenylalanine, the CDR3 covers 14 amino acids. CDR3 DNA is the only sequence kept; it has 42 bases, read in frame from the first base. CDR1 MNHEY and CDR2 SMNVEV were looked up in the germline V gene (reference sequence). At the junction V is shortened by 2 bases and J by 5 bases, with 10 bases in between.